The rows below give T cell receptor beta chains drawn from one sample of a study of cytomegalovirus exposure and HLA in healthy donors. The assay was immunoSEQ multiplex PCR, and TCRdb's table has in-frame clones only and misses some. The data show some 64,000 clones, with almost 97% seen just once and more than 0.9% held by the top ten. Sequencing was performed on PBMCs. Receptors were obtained from a woman under 30 in good health and CMV-seronegative. Each CDR3 is given with its conserved first and last residue.

>TRBV7-9|TRBJ2-1
CASSQQDSSYNEQFF
>TRBV25-1|TRBJ2-3
CASSEAGQSTDTQYF
>TRBV19|TRBJ2-1
CASSWARGQRSNEQFF
>TRBV5-1|TRBJ1-4
CASSPGQGHEKLFF
>TRBV5-1|TRBJ2-3
CASSLVGTSGGLTDTQYF
>TRBV19|TRBJ2-5
CASSTPGGGETQYF
>TRBV4-3|TRBJ2-2
CASSQEGLAGAPNTGELFF
>TRBV18|TRBJ2-1
CASSGPYNEQFF
>TRBV4-2|TRBJ1-4
CASSPPGGPNEKLFF
>TRBV28|TRBJ1-5
CASSLWDRVGQPQHF
>TRBV27|TRBJ1-5
CASSLSGTGNQPQHF
>TRBV14|TRBJ2-5
CASSQDQVGTQYF
>TRBV4-2|.
CASSQGLAGVGQETQYF
>TRBV5-1|TRBJ1-1
CASSLAGRGLDTEAFF
>TRBV7-2|TRBJ2-7
CASSLQTSGGYEQYF
>TRBV18|TRBJ2-2
CASSPRGGTNTGELFF
>TRBV15|TRBJ2-1
CATSSSSYNEQFF
>TRBV7-6|TRBJ2-5
CASSLAGGAQETQYF
>TRBV5-1|TRBJ2-3
CASSSRAGGGSDTQYF
>TRBV19|TRBJ1-4
CASSPTGQGREKLFF
>TRBV4-1|TRBJ2-2
CASSPKSGPGTGELFF
>TRBV4-1|TRBJ2-7
CASSQGGGGGYEQYF
>TRBV29-1|TRBJ2-5
CSAEGQARETQYF
>TRBV4-3|TRBJ2-5
CASSRQTGLQETQYF
>TRBV28|TRBJ1-4
CASSLSGGVGEKLFF
>TRBV5-4|TRBJ1-1
CASSGGTGANTEAFF
>TRBV9|TRBJ2-3
CASSPVPGLGISTDTQYF
>TRBV10-3|TRBJ1-5
CAIRTTRGNQPQHF
>TRBV28|TRBJ1-5
CASSLLAGGFNQPQHF
>TRBV18|TRBJ2-5
CASSRLAGDQETQYF
>TRBV27|TRBJ2-2
CASSAGRGGELFF
>TRBV5-1|TRBJ1-6
CASSLRQGRPSSYNSPLHF
>TRBV14|TRBJ2-1
CASSPPRGTGGYNEQFF
>TRBV10-3|TRBJ1-4
CAISESGGQGIEKLFF
>TRBV21-1|TRBJ2-7
CASSSHPRDNTYEQYF